Listed here are 10 T cell receptor beta chains from one sample, sequenced in a study of T cell responses to AZD1222 COVID-19 vaccine. Repertoires were generated with immunoSEQ multiplex PCR, while TCRdb's copy carries only in-frame clones and drops some. The sample consists of 200,000 to 300,000 clones, 93% of them appearing once. The sequences come from peripheral blood, collected on day 0 of AZD1222 vaccination. The receptors shown here come from an adult in good health.

The rearrangement uses TRBV29-1 and TRBJ2-4; possibly TRBD1 or TRBD2 for D (7 bases each). This CDR3 is 14 amino acids long. V was shortened by 4 bases and J by 7 bases, with 17 bases between the two germline ends. In germline, CDR1 is SQVTM, CDR2 ANQGSEA. The CDR3 DNA reads as TGCAGCGTTGTCTCTCAGGGGGGGTTCAACATTCAGTACTTC. Encoded protein: CSVVSQGGFNIQYF.

As to this clone: One junction end disagrees with the germline gene, perhaps due to a read error. The CDR3 DNA follows: TGTGCCAGCAGCCAAAGGACAGGGGGTAATACACCCCTCCACTTT. This sequence encodes CASSQRTGGNTPLHF. This sequence joins TRBV4-2 and TRBJ1-6, with TRBD1 matching over 10 bases. Germline V gene lookup returns CDR1 LGHNA and CDR2 YNFKEQ. CDR3 length: 15 amino acids.

V usage is TRBV28 and J usage is TRBJ2-1, with TRBD2 matching over 11 bases. The CDR3 is 17 amino acids. Germline V gene data show CDR1 as MDHEN and CDR2 as SYDVKM. Losses at the gene ends were 8 bases for V and 4 bases for J; bases not matched to a gene: 13. The CDR3 reads CASPPSLAGGQYNEQFF. CDR3 sequence (DNA): TGTGCCAGCCCTCCCTCCTTAGCGGGGGGGCAGTACAATGAGCAGTTCTTC.

This sequence joins TRBV4-1 and TRBJ2-6; D remains ambiguous. Trimming pared 0 bases from V and 1 base from J, leaving 10 bases between. Per germline, CDR1 MGHRA and CDR2 YSYEKL. The CDR3 is 17 residues long. In nucleotides, the CDR3 is TGCGCCAGCAGCCAAGAAGAGAGGCTGTCTGGGGCCAACGTCCTGACTTTC. Protein: CASSQEERLSGANVLTF.

This clone has just a few counts. The V call is TRBV4-2, the J call TRBJ1-6; 10 nucleotides agree with TRBD1. V shed 3 bases, J shed 4 bases, and the junction held 3 bases outside the gene matches. CDR1 LGHNA and CDR2 YNFKEQ come from the germline V gene. The CDR3 loop spans 16 amino acids. The CDR3 sequence is CASSQGQGPYNSPLHF. The CDR3 region has the DNA TGTGCCAGCAGCCAGGGACAGGGGCCTTATAATTCACCCCTCCACTTT.

The CDR3 here is CASSFPRQGVYGYTF. CDR3 in DNA: TGTGCCAGCAGTTTTCCCCGACAGGGGGTATATGGCTACACCTTC. The rearrangement joins TRBV6-5 to TRBJ1-2; TRBD1 matches at 9 bases. Germline CDR1 is MNHEY and CDR2 is SVGAGI. This CDR3 is 15 amino acids long. The trim removed 4 bases at V and 5 bases at J, leaving 8 bases unmatched.

V gene TRBV28 combines with J gene TRBJ2-7; unclear D gene. Trimming removed 3 bases from V and 6 bases from J, with 15 bases in between. Germline CDR1 reads MDHEN; CDR2 reads SYDVKM. The CDR3 is made up of 14 amino acids. The DNA of the CDR3 is TGTGCCAGCAGTTTCTGGCCAAACACGGGCGAGCAGTACTTC. Protein product: CASSFWPNTGEQYF.

This chain connects TRBV12-3 or TRBV12-4 to TRBJ1-5; D gene uncertain. V shed 1 base and J shed 0 bases, with 1 base lying between them. This CDR3 contains 13 residues. The DNA for the CDR3 is TGTGCCAGCAGTTTAGTTAGCAATCAGCCCCAGCATTTT. Its translation: CASSLVSNQPQHF.

The rearrangement links TRBV21-1 to TRBJ2-6; TRBD1, the table's D call, lacks a check against the DNA. TRBV21-1 counts as a pseudogene. The CDR3 runs to 18 residues. The CDR3 nucleotides are TGTGCCAGCATGCGTGGGGACAGGGATATTTCTGGGGCCAACGTCCTGACTTTC. Amino acid sequence: CASMRGDRDISGANVLTF.

V usage is TRBV5-4 and J usage is TRBJ2-5; TRBD2 aligns across 12 bases. The CDR3 totals 15 residues. With 5 bases clipped from V and 2 bases from J, the junction kept 4 bases outside the gene matches. Germline V gives CDR1 SGHNT, CDR2 YYREEE (reference sequence). The CDR3 loop reads CASRSLAGGQETQYF. The CDR3 DNA is TGTGCCAGCAGATCACTAGCGGGAGGACAAGAGACCCAGTACTTC.